The T cell receptor beta chain under discussion was sequenced for a study of blood T cell repertoires in COVID-19 (dated by TCRdb to the early 2020s). Turning to the overall study: Samples covering the acute and convalescent phases of COVID-19 were provided by collaborators in the United States, Italy and Spain. The material from the prospective study consisted of cDNA or gDNA derived from T cells, B-cell-depleted T cells, or PBMCs. Deeply sampled blood TCRbeta repertoires from subjects exposed to, actively infected with, or recovered from COVID-19 were included in the dataset. The repertoires were made available in a free public database intended to serve as a resource for research on the immune response to SARS-CoV-2. The samples were drawn from the first 160 participants of the ongoing ImmuneRACE study and from 1,200 or so subjects provided by 6 global collaborators. Sample metadata almost always included a de-identified subject ID, COVID-19 status, age in years and sex. Where HLA class I and class II types were available, the types were taken from metadata supplied by the sample provider, not from assay-based typing. General conclusions and limits of the study: The amount of clinical and demographic metadata varied by source and participant and was provided uncurated.

Each collaborating institution followed its own protocols to collect whole blood in K2EDTA tubes. For TCRbeta analysis, collaborator samples were shipped as frozen whole blood, as isolated PBMCs, or as DNA extracted from either sample type. TCRbeta CDR3 regions were amplified from genomic DNA by means of the immunoSEQ Assay, a bias-controlled multiplex PCR. In the authors' own workflow: Nucleated cell counts per sample were estimated from amplification of reference gene primers within the assay. To quantify the absolute abundance of each unique TCRbeta CDR3 rearrangement, sequence reads were collapsed and filtered. Productive Simpson clonality was computed per sample as the square root of Simpson's diversity index over productive rearrangements. The clones in this table, taken by TCRdb from immuneACCESS, are in-frame only. Not every clone is retained; where verified, under half of the shortfall comes from an unresolved V gene, and the cause of the rest is unknown. The V and J calls and the clone size are those of that table, but D and trimming were determined from the DNA. In all, the sample holds approximately 70,000 clones, and 85% to 90% of those were seen once. Roughly 6.8% of the sample rests with the top ten.

V ends up 4 bases short and J 4 bases short, with an unmatched junction base count of 2. The CDR3 numbers 15 residues from cysteine through phenylalanine. CDR3 DNA only is kept here, 45 bases in frame from base 1. The germline V gene supplies CDR1 MDHEN and CDR2 SYDVKM. Concerning this clone: The antigen it binds to is not known. Base qualities are missing; no much larger clone stands one base away.

The rearranged chain carries TRBV28 and TRBJ2-7, and 15 junction bases match TRBD2. The TCR was taken from a woman older than 75 with active COVID-19. The sample taken for sequencing was peripheral blood. The CDR3 in this case is CASSSGLAGGYEQYF. Here is the DNA: TGTGCCAGCAGTTCGGGACTAGCGGGAGGTTACGAGCAGTACTTC.